Presented here are 16 T cell receptor beta chains from one specimen sequenced in a study of blood T cells in healthy people across ages. Sample-barcoded 5' priming and a J-beta primer mix drove a second PCR of 7 to 11 cycles. TCRdb independently ran MiXCR on the 5' RACE reads; one entry per CDR3 protein. The repertoire includes 1 million or so distinct CDR3 sequences, under 30% of them detected once, and approximately 0.75% sits in the top ten. The same sample was also used in a study of T cells of mothers and their children.

Specimen: blood. The source of these receptors is a girl aged 2 to 10 in good health.

This clonotype was counted a single time. The chain employs TRBV5-1 and TRBJ2-7, with 7 bases identical to TRBD1. CDR3 length: 15 amino acids. Looked up from germline, CDR1 is SGHRS and CDR2 is YFSETQ. V shed 3 bases and J 2 bases; nucleotides not matched to a gene: 8. This CDR3 is CASSYTGTVTYEQYF. The CDR3 region has the DNA TGCGCCAGCAGCTATACCGGGACAGTGACCTACGAGCAGTACTTC. Looking up the rest from reference TRBV5-1 and TRBJ2-7 gives the full variable domain: KAGVTQTPRYLIKTRGQQVTLSCSPISGHRSVSWYQQTPGQGLQFLFEYFSETQRNKGNFPGRFSGRQFSNSRSEMNVSTLELGDSALYLCASSYTGTVTYEQYFGPGTRLTVT.

This clonotype turned up a few times. A read error may explain this, as a much larger clone is one base away. The genes are TRBV9 and TRBJ2-5; a possible D gene is TRBD2 (6 bases). The last part of the DNA fits TRBJ2-7 better; the J call may be wrong. The CDR3 has 16 amino acids. Germline-derived CDR1 and CDR2 are SGDLS and YYNGEE. This CDR3 is CASSPTPGLGSYEQYF. CDR3 nucleotide sequence: TGTGCCAGCAGCCCCACTCCGGGACTGGGAAGCTACGAGCAGTACTTC.

This clonotype was detected a few times. This chain connects TRBV29-1 to TRBJ1-5; TRBD1 matches 8 bases. CDR3 length equals 17 residues. The V segment lost 6 bases and the J segment 3 bases; nucleotides outside the gene matches: 16. CDR1 SQVTM and CDR2 ANQGSEA come from the germline V gene. The CDR3 DNA reads TGCAGCGTATGGACAGGGCAGAGTGCCGAGTTCAATCAGCCCCAGCATTTT. Protein: CSVWTGQSAEFNQPQHF.

This clonotype was counted only a few times. V is TRBV4-2 and J is TRBJ1-5; D is undetermined. The CDR3 loop spans 13 amino acids. The V end was cut by 0 bases, the J end by 4 bases, with 4 bases between. Germline V CDR1 and CDR2: LGHNA, YNFKEQ. CDR3 bases: TGTGCCAGCAGCCAAGACCAAAATCAGCCCCAGCATTTT. Protein product: CASSQDQNQPQHF.

This chain links TRBV10-3 with TRBJ2-7, with TRBD2 identical over 7 bases. Germline CDR1 reads ENHRY; CDR2 reads SYGVKD. The CDR3 is made up of 14 amino acids. J gave up 1 base and V 2 bases, and 2 bases lay outside the gene matches. CDR3 coding DNA: TGTGCCATCAGTGAGACACTAGCGTCCTACGAGCAGTACTTC. Translation: CAISETLASYEQYF.

In this sample, this clonotype turned up a few times. One junction end disagrees with the germline gene, perhaps due to a read error. In DNA form, the CDR3 reads TGCAGCGTAGCCGCGACAGACCAAGAGGCCCAGTACTTC. Translated, it gives CSVAATDQEAQYF. This chain links TRBV29-1 with TRBJ2-5, with D perhaps TRBD1 (5 bases). The germline CDR1 and CDR2 sequences are SQVTM and ANQGSEA. The CDR3 has 13 residues.

The chain links TRBV2 to TRBJ2-7, with 7 nucleotides matching TRBD2. Per the germline V gene, CDR1 is SNHLY and CDR2 is FYNNEI. CDR3 length equals 12 residues. Losses at the gene ends were 9 bases for V and 2 bases for J; bases not matched to a gene: 4. CDR3 bases: TGTGCCAGTGAAGGACTAGCCTACGAGCAGTACTTC. This encodes CASEGLAYEQYF.

V gene TRBV5-1 combines with J gene TRBJ1-6; TRBD1 is a possible D gene (5 bases). V lost 4 bases and J lost 2, with 13 bases in between. This CDR3 has 16 amino acids. Germline V gene lookup returns CDR1 SGHRS and CDR2 YFSETQ. CDR3 nucleotide sequence: TGCGCCAGCAGCCCGGGACTCCTGCCCTATAATTCACCCCTCCACTTT. Translated: CASSPGLLPYNSPLHF.

The rearrangement joins TRBV6-6 to TRBJ2-6; 11 nucleotides align to TRBD2. Trimming removed 9 bases from V and 0 bases from J; junction bases left unmatched: 4. Germline lookup yields CDR1 MNHNY and CDR2 SVGAGI (reference sequence). The CDR3 totals 16 residues. CDR3 DNA: TGTGCCAGTTCTAGCGGGAGGCTCTCTGGGGCCAACGTCCTGACTTTC. Encoded protein: CASSSGRLSGANVLTF.

V usage is TRBV29-1 and J usage is TRBJ1-1; perhaps TRBD1 as D (5 bases). The CDR3 length is 11 residues. Per germline, CDR1 SQVTM and CDR2 ANQGSEA. Deletions cut 4 bases from V and 8 bases from J, with 11 bases between. In DNA, the CDR3 is TGCAGCGTTGGGGGAAACAGGGAAGCTTTCTTT. It is translated as CSVGGNREAFF.

The chain employs TRBV5-6 and TRBJ2-5; 8 positions agree with TRBD1. Germline-derived CDR1 and CDR2 are SGHDT and YYEEEE. Trimming removed 6 bases from V and 4 bases from J; junction bases left unmatched: 14. The CDR3 spans 16 residues. For the CDR3, the DNA is TGTGCCAGCAAATCCCTCAGGGGGCGTCGGGGAGAGACCCAGTACTTC. This encodes CASKSLRGRRGETQYF.

The chain couples TRBV20-1 to TRBJ1-5, with D uncertain. This CDR3 region has 13 residues. Between the trimmed V and J ends, which lost 5 bases and 6 bases, there was a span of 14 bases. Germline lookup yields CDR1 DFQATT and CDR2 SNEGSKA (reference sequence). The CDR3 sequence is CSAGNRQAQPQHF. The CDR3 DNA is TGCAGTGCTGGTAATAGGCAAGCTCAGCCCCAGCATTTT.

The chain carries TRBV12-5 and TRBJ1-5; D is unresolved. Germline V lookup: CDR1 LGHNT, CDR2 FRNRAP. V was shortened by 1 base and J by 5 bases, with 6 bases between the two germline ends. The CDR3 covers 13 residues. CDR3 DNA sequence: TGTGCTAGTGGTTTGGGGCGAGATCAGCCCCAGCATTTT. It encodes CASGLGRDQPQHF.

The rearrangement joins TRBV29-1 to TRBJ2-3; 14 bases align to TRBD2. The trim removed 4 bases at V and 9 bases at J, leaving 6 bases unmatched. CDR1 is SQVTM, CDR2 ANQGSEA, per germline. The CDR3 is made up of 14 amino acids. CDR3 sequence reads: CSVATSGRDTTQYF. In nucleotides, the CDR3 is TGCAGCGTTGCGACTAGCGGGAGGGACACGACGCAGTATTTT.

This chain uses TRBV27 with TRBJ1-1; D is perhaps TRBD1 (5 bases). Germline CDR1 reads MNHEY; CDR2 reads SMNVEV (reference sequence). This CDR3 spans 15 amino acids. Trimming removed 7 bases at V and 3 bases at J, with 18 bases between. The chain's CDR3 is CASTRAPGGDTEAFF. CDR3 in DNA: TGTGCCAGCACCCGAGCCCCGGGGGGGGACACTGAAGCTTTCTTT.

As DNA, the CDR3 is TGCAGCGTTTCGGAATGGCAGTCTGAAGCTTTCTTT. This encodes CSVSEWQSEAFF. The rearrangement links TRBV29-1 to TRBJ1-1; D unclear. The CDR3 is made up of 12 amino acids. V was trimmed by 5 bases and J by 6 bases, leaving 13 bases between them. The V gene's germline CDR1 is SQVTM and CDR2 ANQGSEA.